This T cell receptor beta chain originates from a study of blood T cell repertoires in COVID-19. Background on the study: Samples came from the United States, Italy and Spain, spanning acute and convalescent COVID-19.

This clone showed up just once. Germline V gene sequence: CDR1 MNHNY, CDR2 SVGAGI (reference sequence). Trimming took 5 bases from V and 3 from J; bases not matched to a gene: 7. This CDR3 region has 14 residues. Methods used by the authors: Reference gene primer amplification gave estimated nucleated cell counts. TCRdb keeps only in-frame clones here, not all; method: immunoSEQ multiplex PCR. D and trimming were read from the DNA, whereas the V and J calls and clone size are those reported in that table. Of nearly 70,000 clones detected, about 85% appear once; the ten largest clones hold 3.4%. This TCR came from a woman aged 45-60 years with COVID-19, enrolled during active disease. Material for sequencing was peripheral blood. This rearrangement joins TRBV6-6 to TRBJ2-7, with 7 positions matching TRBD1. For the CDR3, the DNA is TGTGCCAGCAGTAGGGACAGTTCAAACTACGAGCAGTACTTC. It is translated as CASSRDSSNYEQYF.